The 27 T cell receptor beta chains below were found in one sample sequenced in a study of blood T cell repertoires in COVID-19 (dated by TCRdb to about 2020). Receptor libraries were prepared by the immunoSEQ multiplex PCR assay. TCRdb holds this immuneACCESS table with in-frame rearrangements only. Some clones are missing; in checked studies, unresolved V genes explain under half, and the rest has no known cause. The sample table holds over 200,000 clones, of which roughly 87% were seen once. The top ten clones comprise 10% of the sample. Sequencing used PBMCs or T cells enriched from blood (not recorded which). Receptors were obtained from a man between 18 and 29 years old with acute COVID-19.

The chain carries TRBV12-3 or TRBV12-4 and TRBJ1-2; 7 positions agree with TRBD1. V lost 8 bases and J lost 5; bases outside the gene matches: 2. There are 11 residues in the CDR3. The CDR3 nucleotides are TGTGCCAGCGCAGGGGGATATGGCTACACCTTC. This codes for CASAGGYGYTF.

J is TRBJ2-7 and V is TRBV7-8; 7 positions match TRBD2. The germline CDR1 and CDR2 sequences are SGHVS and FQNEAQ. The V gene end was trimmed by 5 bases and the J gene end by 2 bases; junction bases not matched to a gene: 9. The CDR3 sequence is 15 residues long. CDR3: CASSPGTNFPYEQYF. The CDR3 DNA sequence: TGTGCCAGCAGCCCTGGGACTAATTTCCCCTACGAGCAGTACTTC.

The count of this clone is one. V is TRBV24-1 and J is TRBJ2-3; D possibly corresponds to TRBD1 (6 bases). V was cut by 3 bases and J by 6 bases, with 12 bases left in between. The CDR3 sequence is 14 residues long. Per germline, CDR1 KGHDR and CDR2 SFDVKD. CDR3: CATSDTTGLDTQYF. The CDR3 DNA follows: TGTGCCACCAGTGATACCACAGGGTTGGATACGCAGTATTTT.

This CDR3 reads CASSRSRTGLYEQYF. The CDR3 DNA is TGCGCCAGCAGTCGATCCAGGACAGGGTTGTACGAGCAGTACTTC. This chain connects TRBV4-1 to TRBJ2-7; 8 bases are a match to TRBD1. This CDR3 has 15 amino acids. The germline V gene has CDR1 MGHRA and CDR2 YSYEKL. V dropped 6 bases and J dropped 4; count of bases not matched to a gene: 11.

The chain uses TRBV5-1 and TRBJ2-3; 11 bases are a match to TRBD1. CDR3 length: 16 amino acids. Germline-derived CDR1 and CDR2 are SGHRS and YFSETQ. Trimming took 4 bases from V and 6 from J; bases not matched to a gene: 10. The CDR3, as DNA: TGCGCCAGCAGCCTACCCGACAGGGACAGGGGGGATACGCAGTATTTT. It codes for CASSLPDRDRGDTQYF.

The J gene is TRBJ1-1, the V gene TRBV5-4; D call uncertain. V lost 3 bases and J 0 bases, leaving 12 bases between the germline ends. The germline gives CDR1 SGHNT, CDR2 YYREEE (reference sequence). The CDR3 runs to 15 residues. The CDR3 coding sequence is TGTGCCAGCAGCTGGCCGGGTTACATGAACACTGAAGCTTTCTTT. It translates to CASSWPGYMNTEAFF. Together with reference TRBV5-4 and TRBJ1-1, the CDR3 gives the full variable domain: ETGVTQSPTHLIKTRGQQVTLRCSSQSGHNTVSWYQQALGQGPQFIFQYYREEENGRGNFPPRFSGLQFPNYSSELNVNALELDDSALYLCASSWPGYMNTEAFFGQGTRLTVV.

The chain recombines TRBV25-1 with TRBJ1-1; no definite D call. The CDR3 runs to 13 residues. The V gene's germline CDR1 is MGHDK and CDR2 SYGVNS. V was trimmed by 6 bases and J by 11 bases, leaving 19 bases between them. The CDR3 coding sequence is TGTGCCAGCAGCCTCCTTTCGGGTGCGGGTGCTTTCTTT. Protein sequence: CASSLLSGAGAFF.

The CDR3 DNA reads as TGTGCCAGCAGTTTAACCCAAACTTACGAGCAGTACTTC. It yields the protein CASSLTQTYEQYF. The gene calls are TRBV12-3 or TRBV12-4 and TRBJ2-7, with D unclear. The CDR3 is 13 amino acids. V lost 2 bases, J lost 4 bases, and 9 bases lay in between.

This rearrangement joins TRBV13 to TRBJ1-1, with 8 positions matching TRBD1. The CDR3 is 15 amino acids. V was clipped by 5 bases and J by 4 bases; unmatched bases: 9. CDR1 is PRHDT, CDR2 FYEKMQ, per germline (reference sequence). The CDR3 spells CASSLRRQGFTEAFF. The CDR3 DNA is TGTGCCAGCAGCCTCCGAAGACAGGGGTTCACTGAAGCTTTCTTT.

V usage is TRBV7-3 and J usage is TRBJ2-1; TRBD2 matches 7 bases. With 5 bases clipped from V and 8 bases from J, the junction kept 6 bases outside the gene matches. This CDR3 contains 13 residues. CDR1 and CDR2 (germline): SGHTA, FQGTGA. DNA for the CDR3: TGTGCCAGCAGCCTCGGGACTACTGATGAGCAGTTCTTC. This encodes CASSLGTTDEQFF.

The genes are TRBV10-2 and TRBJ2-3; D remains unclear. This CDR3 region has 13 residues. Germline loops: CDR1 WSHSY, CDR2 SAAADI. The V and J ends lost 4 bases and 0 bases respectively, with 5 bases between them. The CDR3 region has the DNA TGCGCCAGCAGTGTTCTAAGCACAGATACGCAGTATTTT. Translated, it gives CASSVLSTDTQYF.

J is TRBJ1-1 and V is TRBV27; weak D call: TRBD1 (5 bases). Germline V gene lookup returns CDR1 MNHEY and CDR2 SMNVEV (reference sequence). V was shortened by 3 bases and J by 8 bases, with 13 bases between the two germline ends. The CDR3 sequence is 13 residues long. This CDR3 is CASSLLGPGEAFF. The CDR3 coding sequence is TGTGCCAGCAGTTTGCTGGGGCCAGGGGAAGCTTTCTTT.

The DNA of the CDR3 is TGTGCCAGCAGCTTAGCCAGGACGGGACAAGAGACCCAGTACTTC. Protein sequence: CASSLARTGQETQYF. V usage is TRBV7-3 and J usage is TRBJ2-5, with D tentatively TRBD2 (5 bases). The V gene's germline CDR1 is SGHTA and CDR2 FQGTGA. This CDR3 is built from 15 residues. V lost 2 bases, J lost 2 bases, and 12 bases lay in between.

CDR3 bases: TGTGCCAGCAAGCTACCCGACGGGATAAACAATGAGCAGTTCTTC. It specifies CASKLPDGINNEQFF. The chain is built from TRBV11-3 and TRBJ2-1; maybe TRBD2 (5 bases). V shed 7 bases and J shed 5 bases, with 18 bases lying between them. From germline, CDR1 is SGHNT and CDR2 YENEEA. The CDR3 is made up of 15 amino acids.

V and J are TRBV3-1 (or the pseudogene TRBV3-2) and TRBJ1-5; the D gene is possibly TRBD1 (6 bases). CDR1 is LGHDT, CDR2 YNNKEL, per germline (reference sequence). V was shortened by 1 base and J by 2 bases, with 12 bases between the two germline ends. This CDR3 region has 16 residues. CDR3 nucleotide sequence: TGTGCCAGCAGCCAAGCAGGGGAATTTGGCAATCAGCCCCAGCATTTT. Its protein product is CASSQAGEFGNQPQHF.

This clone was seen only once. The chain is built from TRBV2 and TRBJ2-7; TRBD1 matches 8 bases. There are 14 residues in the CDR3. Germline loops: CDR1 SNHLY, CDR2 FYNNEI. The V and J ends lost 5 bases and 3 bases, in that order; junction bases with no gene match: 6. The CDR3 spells CASSRSGQVYEQYF. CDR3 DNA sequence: TGTGCCAGCAGTCGATCGGGACAGGTCTACGAGCAGTACTTC.

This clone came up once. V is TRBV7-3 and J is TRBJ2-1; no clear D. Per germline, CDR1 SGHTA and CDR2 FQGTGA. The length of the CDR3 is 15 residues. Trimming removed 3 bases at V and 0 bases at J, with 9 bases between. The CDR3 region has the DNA TGTGCCAGCAGCTTCTTGGCAAGCTCCTACAATGAGCAGTTCTTC. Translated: CASSFLASSYNEQFF.

CDR3 nucleotides: TGTGCCAGCAGTTCCGGGGAGGGCCCTGAAGCTTTCTTT. Translation: CASSSGEGPEAFF. The chain has TRBV28 and TRBJ1-1; D unresolved. The germline CDR1 and CDR2 sequences are MDHEN and SYDVKM. The CDR3 contains 13 residues. V was trimmed by 4 bases and J by 6 bases, leaving 12 bases between them.

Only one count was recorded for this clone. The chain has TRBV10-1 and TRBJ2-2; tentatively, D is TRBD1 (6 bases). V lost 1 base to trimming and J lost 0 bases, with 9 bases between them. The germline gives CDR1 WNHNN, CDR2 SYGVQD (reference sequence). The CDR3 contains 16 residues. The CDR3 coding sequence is TGCGCCAGCAGTGAGTTGTCAGGGGCGAACACCGGGGAGCTGTTTTTT. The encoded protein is CASSELSGANTGELFF.

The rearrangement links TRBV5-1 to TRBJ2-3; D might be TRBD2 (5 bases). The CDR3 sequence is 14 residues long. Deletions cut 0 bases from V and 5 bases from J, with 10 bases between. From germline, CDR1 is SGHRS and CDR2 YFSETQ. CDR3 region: CASSLESEVDTQYF. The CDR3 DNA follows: TGCGCCAGCAGCTTGGAATCGGAGGTAGATACGCAGTATTTT.

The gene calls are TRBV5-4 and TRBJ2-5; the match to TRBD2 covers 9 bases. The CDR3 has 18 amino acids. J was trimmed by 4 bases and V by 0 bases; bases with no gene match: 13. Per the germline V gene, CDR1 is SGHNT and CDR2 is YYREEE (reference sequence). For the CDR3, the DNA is TGTGCCAGCAGCTTGGGGTCCCTAGCGGGATTTGGGGTAGAGACCCAGTACTTC. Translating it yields CASSLGSLAGFGVETQYF. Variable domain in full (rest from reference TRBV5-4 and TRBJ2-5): ETGVTQSPTHLIKTRGQQVTLRCSSQSGHNTVSWYQQALGQGPQFIFQYYREEENGRGNFPPRFSGLQFPNYSSELNVNALELDDSALYLCASSLGSLAGFGVETQYFGPGTRLLVL.

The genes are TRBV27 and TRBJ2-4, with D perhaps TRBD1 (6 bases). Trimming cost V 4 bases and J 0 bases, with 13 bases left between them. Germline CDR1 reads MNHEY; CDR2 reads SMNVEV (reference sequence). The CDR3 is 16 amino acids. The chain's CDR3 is CASSSGQPSAKNIQYF. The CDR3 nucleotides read TGTGCCAGCAGTTCCGGACAGCCCTCAGCCAAAAACATTCAGTACTTC.

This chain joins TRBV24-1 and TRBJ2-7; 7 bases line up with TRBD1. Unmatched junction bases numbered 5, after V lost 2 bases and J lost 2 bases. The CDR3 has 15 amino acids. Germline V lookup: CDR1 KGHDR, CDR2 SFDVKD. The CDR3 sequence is CATSDSGTAAYEQYF. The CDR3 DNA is TGTGCCACCAGTGATTCCGGGACAGCCGCCTACGAGCAGTACTTC.

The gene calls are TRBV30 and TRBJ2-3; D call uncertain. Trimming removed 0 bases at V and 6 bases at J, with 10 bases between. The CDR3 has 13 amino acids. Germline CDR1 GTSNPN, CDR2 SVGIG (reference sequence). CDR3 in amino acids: CAWSVRYIDTQYF. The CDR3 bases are TGTGCCTGGAGTGTTCGCTATATTGATACGCAGTATTTT.

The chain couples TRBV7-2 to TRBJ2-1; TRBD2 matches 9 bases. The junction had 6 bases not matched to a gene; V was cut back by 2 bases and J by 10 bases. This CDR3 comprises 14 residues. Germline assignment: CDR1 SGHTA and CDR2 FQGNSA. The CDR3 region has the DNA TGTGCCAGCAGCTTATGGCGGGAGGGTAGGGAGCAGTTCTTC. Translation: CASSLWREGREQFF.

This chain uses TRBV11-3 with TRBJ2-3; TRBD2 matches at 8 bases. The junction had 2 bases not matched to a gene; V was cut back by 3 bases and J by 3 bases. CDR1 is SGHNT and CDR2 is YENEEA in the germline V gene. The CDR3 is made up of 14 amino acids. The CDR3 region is CASSLTGGTDTQYF. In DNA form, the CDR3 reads TGTGCCAGCAGCTTGACGGGAGGGACAGATACGCAGTATTTT.

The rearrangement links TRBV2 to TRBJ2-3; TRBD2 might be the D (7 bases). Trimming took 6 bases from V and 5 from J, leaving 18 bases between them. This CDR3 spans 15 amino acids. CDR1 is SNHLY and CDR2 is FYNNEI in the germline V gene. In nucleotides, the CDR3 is TGTGCCAGCAGCGGGGGGCAAAAGGGGAGAGATACGCAGTATTTT. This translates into CASSGGQKGRDTQYF.